Following are 18 T cell receptor beta chains from one sample sequenced in a study of OX40 agonist ivuxolimab in advanced cancers. TCRdb's copy holds only in-frame clones and misses some; the assay was immunoSEQ multiplex PCR. The top ten hold about 6.7% of the sample, which has some 83,000 clones, over 90% seen once. The material sequenced was CD4+ or CD8+ T cells sorted from blood, taken in a trial of the OX40 agonist ivuxolimab. The receptors were gathered from an adult with an advanced solid tumor such as melanoma, head and neck, liver or kidney cancer.

This clone was seen once. The chain recombines TRBV10-3 with TRBJ2-7; 11 positions match TRBD2. Unmatched junction bases numbered 5, after V lost 3 bases and J lost 1 base. The V gene's germline CDR1 is ENHRY and CDR2 SYGVKD. The CDR3 is 16 amino acids. DNA for the CDR3: TGTGCCATCAGTGAAGGGACTAGCGGAACTTCCTACGAGCAGTACTTC. It codes for CAISEGTSGTSYEQYF.

V and J are TRBV4-1 and TRBJ1-2; D is uncertain. Germline V CDR1 and CDR2: MGHRA, YSYEKL. The CDR3 sequence is 15 residues long. The V end lost 1 base, the J end lost 4 bases, and 13 bases lay between the germline ends. The CDR3 nucleotides read TGCGCCAGCAGCCAAGCGTTTGGGAGAGGCTATGGCTACACCTTC. This gives the protein CASSQAFGRGYGYTF.

The chain uses TRBV21-1 and TRBJ2-4; the listed D gene, TRBD2, was not tested against the DNA. TRBV21-1 represents a pseudogene. This CDR3 has 9 amino acids. CDR3 sequence reads: CASLGIQYF. The CDR3 DNA follows: TGTGCCAGCCTAGGCATTCAGTACTTC.

The V call is TRBV19, the J call TRBJ2-7; maybe TRBD1 (6 bases). The germline V and J ends were trimmed by 5 bases and 3 bases, with 14 bases remaining between them. CDR3 length: 14 residues. Germline CDR1 and CDR2: LNHDA and SQIVND (reference sequence). CDR3 amino acids: CASSPNRAIYEQYF. CDR3 in DNA: TGTGCCAGTAGTCCTAACAGGGCCATCTACGAGCAGTACTTC. The variable domain in full, with the rest retrieved from reference TRBV19 and TRBJ2-7, is DGGITQSPKYLFRKEGQNVTLSCEQNLNHDAMYWYRQDPGQGLRLIYYSQIVNDFQKGDIAEGYSVSREKKESFPLTVTSAQKNPTAFYLCASSPNRAIYEQYFGPGTRLTVT.

V gene TRBV7-6 combines with J gene TRBJ1-1; 8 positions agree with TRBD1. V trimming: 0 bases; J trimming: 1 base; junction bases outside the gene matches: 7. Germline V gene lookup returns CDR1 SGHVS and CDR2 FNYEAQ. This CDR3 is 17 amino acids long. CDR3 sequence (DNA): TGTGCCAGCAGCTTAGCGCCTCAGGGGGCCCCGAACACTGAAGCTTTCTTT. Translation gives CASSLAPQGAPNTEAFF.

This chain connects TRBV27 to TRBJ1-6; D uncertain. Germline V CDR1 and CDR2: MNHEY, SMNVEV (reference sequence). Deletions cut 6 bases from V and 5 bases from J, with 5 bases between. This CDR3 is 12 amino acids long. The CDR3 loop reads CASRRHNSPLHF. The DNA of the CDR3 is TGTGCCAGCAGGCGGCATAATTCACCCCTCCACTTT.

The J gene is TRBJ1-5, the V gene TRBV28; D unclear. The CDR3 spans 14 residues. Per the germline V gene, CDR1 is MDHEN and CDR2 is SYDVKM. The V end lost 3 bases, the J end lost 1 base, and 7 bases lay between the germline ends. The CDR3 DNA is TGTGCCAGCAGTTTCGGGGTAAGCAATCAGCCCCAGCATTTT. Protein product: CASSFGVSNQPQHF.

The genes are TRBV6-1 and TRBJ2-6; D ambiguous. Germline V gives CDR1 MNHNS, CDR2 SASEGT. The CDR3 is 13 amino acids. V shed 6 bases and J shed 4 bases, with 7 bases lying between them. This CDR3 reads CASSPPGANVLTF. In DNA form, the CDR3 reads TGTGCCAGCAGCCCCCCGGGGGCCAACGTCCTGACTTTC.

The chain couples TRBV7-8 to TRBJ1-5; TRBD1 matches at 7 bases. This CDR3 spans 14 amino acids. Losses at the gene ends were 3 bases for V and 4 bases for J; bases not matched to a gene: 3. Germline V CDR1 and CDR2: SGHVS, FQNEAQ. The CDR3 protein is CASSFWDSNQPQHF. The CDR3 nucleotides read TGTGCCAGCAGCTTCTGGGACAGTAATCAGCCCCAGCATTTT.

The J gene is TRBJ2-7, the V gene TRBV14; 10 nucleotides line up with TRBD1. V dropped 5 bases and J dropped 6; count of bases not matched to a gene: 13. CDR3 length: 16 residues. From germline, CDR1 is SGHDN and CDR2 FVKESK. The CDR3 here is CASSDLDRGRDLEQYF. The CDR3 DNA reads as TGTGCCAGCAGCGATTTAGACAGGGGGCGAGATCTCGAGCAGTACTTC.

The genes are TRBV19 and TRBJ2-1; 11 nucleotides line up with TRBD2. The germline gives CDR1 LNHDA, CDR2 SQIVND (reference sequence). V dropped 4 bases and J dropped 6; count of bases not matched to a gene: 2. This CDR3 has 14 amino acids. Here the CDR3 reads CASSTLAGGNEQFF. The CDR3, as DNA: TGTGCCAGTAGTACCCTAGCGGGAGGCAATGAGCAGTTCTTC.

This clone was seen a single time. The V and J genes are TRBV7-2 and TRBJ1-5; no reliable D call. There are 15 residues in the CDR3. V lost 0 bases, J lost 3 bases, and 9 bases lay in between. Germline V gene sequence: CDR1 SGHTA, CDR2 FQGNSA. CDR3 amino acids: CASSLAGRDNQPQHF. The CDR3 region has the DNA TGTGCCAGCAGCTTAGCAGGGCGGGACAATCAGCCCCAGCATTTT. The full variable domain, rest sourced from reference TRBV7-2 and TRBJ1-5, is GAGVSQSPSNKVTEKGKDVELRCDPISGHTALYWYRQSLGQGLEFLIYFQGNSAPDKSGLPSDRFSAERTGGSVSTLTIQRTQQEDSAVYLCASSLAGRDNQPQHFGDGTRLSIL.

The chain has TRBV9 and TRBJ2-1; 7 nucleotides agree with TRBD2. V dropped 6 bases and J dropped 8; count of bases not matched to a gene: 8. From germline, CDR1 is SGDLS and CDR2 YYNGEE. This CDR3 region has 13 residues. The CDR3 is CASTERDGDEQFF. The CDR3 DNA follows: TGTGCCAGCACGGAGCGGGACGGGGATGAGCAGTTCTTC.

This chain links TRBV2 with TRBJ1-1; TRBD1 matches at 7 bases. Germline V gene data show CDR1 as SNHLY and CDR2 as FYNNEI. CDR3 length: 14 residues. J gave up 4 bases and V 1 base, and 3 bases lay outside the gene matches. The CDR3 nucleotides are TGTGCCAGCAGTGAAGGACAGGGTAGCACTGAAGCTTTCTTT. Translation gives CASSEGQGSTEAFF.

This sequence joins TRBV7-6 and TRBJ2-1; the D gene could be TRBD1 or TRBD2 (5 bases each). The germline V gene encodes CDR1 SGHVS and CDR2 FNYEAQ. The CDR3 is 13 residues long. Trimming took off 3 bases at V and 6 bases at J, with 9 bases between the two ends. The CDR3 reads CASSLGDGNEQFF. CDR3 in DNA: TGTGCCAGCAGCTTGGGGGATGGCAATGAGCAGTTCTTC.

The chain carries TRBV5-1 and TRBJ2-6; 9 bases fit TRBD1. The ends lost 3 bases at V and 1 base at J; junction bases unmatched: 5. This CDR3 comprises 17 residues. Germline lookup yields CDR1 SGHRS and CDR2 YFSETQ. The CDR3 loop is CASSWDREGSGANVLTF. The CDR3 nucleotides are TGCGCCAGCAGCTGGGACAGGGAGGGTTCTGGGGCCAACGTCCTGACTTTC.

This chain joins TRBV11-3 and TRBJ2-1; D not certain. This CDR3 is built from 13 residues. Germline CDR1 SGHNT, CDR2 YENEEA. V lost 1 base and J lost 7, with 8 bases in between. The CDR3 spells CASSLGLPNEQFF. CDR3 bases: TGTGCCAGCAGCTTAGGGCTCCCTAATGAGCAGTTCTTC.

This chain uses TRBV4-1 with TRBJ1-1; 7 bases are shared with TRBD1. V dropped 0 bases and J dropped 3; count of bases not matched to a gene: 4. CDR3 length: 15 amino acids. Germline V gene lookup returns CDR1 MGHRA and CDR2 YSYEKL. CDR3 in amino acids: CASSQDRGDYTEAFF. The CDR3 DNA is TGCGCCAGCAGCCAAGACAGGGGGGACTACACTGAAGCTTTCTTT.